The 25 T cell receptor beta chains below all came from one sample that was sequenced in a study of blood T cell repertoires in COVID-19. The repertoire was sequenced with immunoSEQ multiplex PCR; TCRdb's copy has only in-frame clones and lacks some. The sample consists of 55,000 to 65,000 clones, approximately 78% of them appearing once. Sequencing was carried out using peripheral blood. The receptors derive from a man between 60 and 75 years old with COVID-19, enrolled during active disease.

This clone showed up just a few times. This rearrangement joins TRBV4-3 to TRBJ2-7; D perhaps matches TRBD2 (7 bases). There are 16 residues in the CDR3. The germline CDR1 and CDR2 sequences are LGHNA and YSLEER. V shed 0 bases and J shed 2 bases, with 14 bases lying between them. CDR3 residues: CASSQDRGGTPYEQYF. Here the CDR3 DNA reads TGCGCCAGCAGCCAAGACCGGGGAGGGACACCCTACGAGCAGTACTTC.

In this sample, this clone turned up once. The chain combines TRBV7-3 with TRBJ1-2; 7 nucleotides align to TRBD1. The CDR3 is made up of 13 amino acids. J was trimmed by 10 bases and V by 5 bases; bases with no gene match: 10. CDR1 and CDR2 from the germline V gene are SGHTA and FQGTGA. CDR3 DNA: TGTGCCAGCAGCCAAGGGACAGATAAAACCTACACCTTC. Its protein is CASSQGTDKTYTF.

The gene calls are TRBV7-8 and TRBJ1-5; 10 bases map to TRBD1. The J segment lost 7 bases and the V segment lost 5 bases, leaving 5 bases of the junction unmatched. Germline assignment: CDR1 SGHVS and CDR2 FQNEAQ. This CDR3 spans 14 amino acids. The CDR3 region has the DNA TGTGCCAGCAGCCAGACAGGGGGCGGACAGCCCCAGCATTTT. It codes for CASSQTGGGQPQHF.

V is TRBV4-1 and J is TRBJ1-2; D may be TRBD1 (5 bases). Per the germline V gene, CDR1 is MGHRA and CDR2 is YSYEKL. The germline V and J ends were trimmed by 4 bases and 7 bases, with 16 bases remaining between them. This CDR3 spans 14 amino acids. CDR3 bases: TGCGCCAGCAGCCCCCCCACGGGGGTAACTGGCTACACCTTC. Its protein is CASSPPTGVTGYTF.

The CDR3 reads CASRGQGNTIYF. Written as DNA, the CDR3 is TGTGCCAGCAGGGGCCAAGGAAACACCATATATTTT. The chain employs TRBV2 and TRBJ1-3; D is unresolved. CDR1 and CDR2 from the germline V gene are SNHLY and FYNNEI. V dropped 6 bases and J dropped 4 bases, with 7 bases sitting between them. The CDR3 length is 12 residues.

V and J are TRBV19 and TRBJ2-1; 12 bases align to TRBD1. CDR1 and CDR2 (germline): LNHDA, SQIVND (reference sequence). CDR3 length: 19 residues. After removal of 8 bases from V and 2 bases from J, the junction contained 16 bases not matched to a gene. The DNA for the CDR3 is TGTGCCAGTCAAGGATTCCTCTCCGGGACAGGGGGCGCCTACAATGAGCAGTTCTTC. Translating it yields CASQGFLSGTGGAYNEQFF.

The CDR3 reads CSASGGQGWYEQYF. In DNA form, the CDR3 reads TGCAGTGCTAGTGGAGGACAGGGGTGGTACGAGCAGTACTTC. The chain employs TRBV20-1 and TRBJ2-7; TRBD1 aligns across 9 bases. V trimming: 3 bases; J trimming: 4 bases; junction bases outside the gene matches: 7. The length of the CDR3 is 14 residues. Per the germline V gene, CDR1 is DFQATT and CDR2 is SNEGSKA (reference sequence).

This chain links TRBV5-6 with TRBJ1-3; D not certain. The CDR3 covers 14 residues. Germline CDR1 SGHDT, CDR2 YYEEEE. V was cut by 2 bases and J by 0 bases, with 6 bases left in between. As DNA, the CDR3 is TGTGCCAGCAGCTTCTCAGTCTCTGGAAACACCATATATTTT. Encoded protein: CASSFSVSGNTIYF. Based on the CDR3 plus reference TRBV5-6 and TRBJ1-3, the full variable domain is DAGVTQSPTHLIKTRGQQVTLRCSPKSGHDTVSWYQQALGQGPQFIFQYYEEEERQRGNFPDRFSGHQFPNYSSELNVNALLLGDSALYLCASSFSVSGNTIYFGEGSWLTVV.

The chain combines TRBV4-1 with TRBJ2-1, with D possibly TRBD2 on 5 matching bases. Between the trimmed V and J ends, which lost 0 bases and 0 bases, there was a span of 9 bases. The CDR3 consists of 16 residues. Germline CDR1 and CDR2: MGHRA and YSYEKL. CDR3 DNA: TGCGCCAGCAGCCAAGATTCGGGGAGCTCCTACAATGAGCAGTTCTTC. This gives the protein CASSQDSGSSYNEQFF.

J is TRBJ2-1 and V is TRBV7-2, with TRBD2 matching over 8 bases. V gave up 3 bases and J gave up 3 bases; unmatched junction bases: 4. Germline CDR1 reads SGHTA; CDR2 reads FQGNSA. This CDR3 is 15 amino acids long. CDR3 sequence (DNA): TGTGCCAGCAGCTTCTCTAGCGGGCGCTACAATGAGCAGTTCTTC. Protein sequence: CASSFSSGRYNEQFF.

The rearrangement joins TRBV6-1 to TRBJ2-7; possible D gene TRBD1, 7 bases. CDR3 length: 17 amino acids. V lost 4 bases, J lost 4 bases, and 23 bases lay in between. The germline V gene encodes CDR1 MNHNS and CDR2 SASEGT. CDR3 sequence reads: CASSGGVPGTEGYEQYF. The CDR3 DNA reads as TGTGCCAGCAGTGGGGGGGTCCCCGGGACAGAAGGATACGAGCAGTACTTC.

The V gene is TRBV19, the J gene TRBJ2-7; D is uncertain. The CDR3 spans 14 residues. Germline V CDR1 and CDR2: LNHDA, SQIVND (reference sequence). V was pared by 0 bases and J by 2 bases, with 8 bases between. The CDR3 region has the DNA TGTGCCAGTAGTATAGATCGCGGCACCTACGAGCAGTACTTC. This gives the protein CASSIDRGTYEQYF.

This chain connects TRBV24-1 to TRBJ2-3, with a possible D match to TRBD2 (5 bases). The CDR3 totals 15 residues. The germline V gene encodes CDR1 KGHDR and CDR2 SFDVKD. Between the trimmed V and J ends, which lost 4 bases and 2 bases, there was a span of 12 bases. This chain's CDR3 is CATSDPATNTDTQYF. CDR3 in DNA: TGTGCCACCAGTGACCCTGCGACTAACACAGATACGCAGTATTTT.

The CDR3 region has the DNA TGTGCCAGCAGAAAAACAGGGGGGTCACCCCTCCACTTT. Amino acid sequence: CASRKTGGSPLHF. The V gene is TRBV6-5, the J gene TRBJ1-6, with 8 positions matching TRBD1. Germline CDR1 is MNHEY and CDR2 is SVGAGI. The CDR3 extends over 13 amino acids. With 6 bases clipped from V and 10 bases from J, the junction kept 5 bases outside the gene matches.

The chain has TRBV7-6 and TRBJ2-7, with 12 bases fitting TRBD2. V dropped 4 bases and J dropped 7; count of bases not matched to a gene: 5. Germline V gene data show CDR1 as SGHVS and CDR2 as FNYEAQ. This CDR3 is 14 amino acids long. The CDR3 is CASSSSGRADEQYF. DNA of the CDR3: TGTGCCAGCAGCTCTAGCGGGAGGGCCGATGAGCAGTACTTC.

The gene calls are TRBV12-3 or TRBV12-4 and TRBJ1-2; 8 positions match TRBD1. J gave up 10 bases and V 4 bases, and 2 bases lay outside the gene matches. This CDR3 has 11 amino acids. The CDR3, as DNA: TGTGCCAGCAGTTCACAGGGGGTCTACACCTTC. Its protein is CASSSQGVYTF.

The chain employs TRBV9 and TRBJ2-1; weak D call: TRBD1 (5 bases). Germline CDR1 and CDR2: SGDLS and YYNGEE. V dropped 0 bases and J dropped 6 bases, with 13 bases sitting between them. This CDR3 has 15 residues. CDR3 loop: CASSVGLGPSNEQFF. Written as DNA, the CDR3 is TGTGCCAGCAGCGTAGGCTTGGGGCCTAGCAATGAGCAGTTCTTC.

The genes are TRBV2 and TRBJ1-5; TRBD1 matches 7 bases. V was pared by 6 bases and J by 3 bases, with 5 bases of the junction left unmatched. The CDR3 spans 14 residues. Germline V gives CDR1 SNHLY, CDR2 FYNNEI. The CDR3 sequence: CASSPDRDNQPQHF. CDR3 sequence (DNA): TGTGCCAGCAGCCCCGACAGGGACAATCAGCCCCAGCATTTT.

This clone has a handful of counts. CDR3 coding DNA: TGTGCCAGCAGCTACAGGGGAGGACCCCAGCATTTT. Amino acids: CASSYRGGPQHF. The V call is TRBV7-9, the J call TRBJ1-5; 7 bases match TRBD1. The CDR3 has 12 residues. V trimming: 4 bases; J trimming: 10 bases; junction bases outside the gene matches: 4. In germline, CDR1 is SEHNR, CDR2 FQNEAQ (reference sequence).

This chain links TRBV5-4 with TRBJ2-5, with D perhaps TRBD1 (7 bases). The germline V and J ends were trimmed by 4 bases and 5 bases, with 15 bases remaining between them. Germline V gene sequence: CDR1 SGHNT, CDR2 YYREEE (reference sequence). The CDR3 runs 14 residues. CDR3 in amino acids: CASSRTAGGETQYF. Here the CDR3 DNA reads TGTGCCAGCAGCCGGACGGCAGGGGGGGAGACCCAGTACTTC.

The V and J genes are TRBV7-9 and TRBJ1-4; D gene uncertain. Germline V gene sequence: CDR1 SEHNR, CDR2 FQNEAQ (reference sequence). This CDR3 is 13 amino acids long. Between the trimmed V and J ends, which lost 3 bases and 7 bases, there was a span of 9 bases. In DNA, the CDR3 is TGTGCCAGCAGCTTGACGGCGGGTGAAAAACTGTTTTTT. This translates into CASSLTAGEKLFF. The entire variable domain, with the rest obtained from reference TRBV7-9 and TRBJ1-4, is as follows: DTGVSQNPRHKITKRGQNVTFRCDPISEHNRLYWYRQTLGQGPEFLTYFQNEAQLEKSRLLSDRFSAERPKGSFSTLEIQRTEQGDSAMYLCASSLTAGEKLFFGSGTQLSVL.

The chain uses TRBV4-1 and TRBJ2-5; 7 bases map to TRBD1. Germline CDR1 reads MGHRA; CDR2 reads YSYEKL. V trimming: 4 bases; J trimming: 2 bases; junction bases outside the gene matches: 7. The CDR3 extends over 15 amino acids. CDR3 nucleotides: TGCGCCAGCAGCCCTCGACAGGGTATGCAAGAGACCCAGTACTTC. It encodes CASSPRQGMQETQYF.

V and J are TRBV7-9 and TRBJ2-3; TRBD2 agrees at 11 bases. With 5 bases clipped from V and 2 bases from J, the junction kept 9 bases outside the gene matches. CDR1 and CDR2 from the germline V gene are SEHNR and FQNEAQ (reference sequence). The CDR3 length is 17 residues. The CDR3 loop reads CASSPWVSGRATDTQYF. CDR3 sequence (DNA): TGTGCCAGCAGCCCCTGGGTTAGCGGGAGGGCCACAGATACGCAGTATTTT.

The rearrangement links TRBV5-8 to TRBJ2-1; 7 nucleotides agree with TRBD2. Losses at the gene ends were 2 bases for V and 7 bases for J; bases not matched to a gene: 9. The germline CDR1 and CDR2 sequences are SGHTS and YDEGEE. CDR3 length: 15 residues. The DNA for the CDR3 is TGTGCCAGCAGCTTAAAAGGACGCGGGGGTAATGAGCAGTTCTTC. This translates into CASSLKGRGGNEQFF.

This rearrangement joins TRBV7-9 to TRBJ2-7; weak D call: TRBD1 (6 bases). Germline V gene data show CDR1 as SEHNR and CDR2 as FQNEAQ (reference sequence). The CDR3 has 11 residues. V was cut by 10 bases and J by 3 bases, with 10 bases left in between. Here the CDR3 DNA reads TGTGCCATAGAGACAGGCTACGAGCAGTACTTC. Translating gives CAIETGYEQYF.